This T cell receptor beta chain was recovered during a study of blood T cells in healthy people across ages. Next came a second PCR, run for about 7 to 12 cycles, which used a sample-barcoded 5' primer along with a J-beta primer mix. Template switching added a 12-random-nucleotide identifier to every cDNA molecule. TCRdb re-derived calls from the 5' RACE reads in MiXCR, one entry per CDR3 protein. Here the sample spans 750,000 to 950,000 distinct CDR3 sequences, 25% to 30% being singletons. CDR1 SGDLS and CDR2 YYNGEE come from the germline V gene. The CDR3 length is 16 residues. With V trimmed by 4 bases and J by 1 base, 9 bases remained unmatched. The same specimen was also included in a second study, on T cells of mothers and their children. That publication notes: A second PCR was performed with the M1S primer. This primer added sample barcodes and 2-4 random nucleotides.

The chain carries TRBV9 and TRBJ2-3; 7 bases fit TRBD2. The clonotype was recovered from a boy aged 5-17 years in good health. The sequenced sample was blood. The CDR3 here is CASSPFLSGGTDTQYF. CDR3 sequence (DNA): TGTGCCAGCAGCCCCTTTTTAAGCGGGGGCACAGATACGCAGTATTTT.